Below are 20 T cell receptor beta chains sequenced from a single sample in a study of T cell responses to AZD1222 COVID-19 vaccine. The assay was immunoSEQ multiplex PCR, and TCRdb's table has in-frame clones only and misses some. The sample lists about 150,000 clones; around 87% were seen once. Sequencing was performed on peripheral blood, taken 28 days after the second AZD1222 dose. All receptors come from an adult who received the AZD1222 COVID-19 vaccine.

A note on this clone: One junction end does not reproduce the germline sequence, and a read error may be involved. The chain recombines TRBV7-9 with TRBJ2-2, with TRBD2 matching over 11 bases. Germline assignment: CDR1 SEHNR and CDR2 FQNEAQ (reference sequence). The CDR3 sequence is 16 residues long. The CDR3 DNA reads as TGTGCCAGCAGCTTAGCGACTAGCGGGAACTCCGGGGAGCTGTTTTTT. As protein: CASSLATSGNSGELFF.

The chain employs TRBV5-8 and TRBJ1-3; D gene uncertain. Deletions cut 1 base from V and 0 bases from J, with 8 bases between. The length of the CDR3 is 15 residues. The germline gives CDR1 SGHTS, CDR2 YDEGEE. This chain's CDR3 is CASSLKLTSGNTIYF. CDR3 DNA: TGTGCCAGCAGCTTGAAGCTGACCTCTGGAAACACCATATATTTT.

A single count supports this clone. The chain combines TRBV19 with TRBJ1-1; D gene uncertain. Germline V gene data show CDR1 as LNHDA and CDR2 as SQIVND (reference sequence). V was shortened by 4 bases and J by 3 bases, with 12 bases between the two germline ends. This CDR3 is 14 amino acids long. The DNA for the CDR3 is TGTGCCAGTAGTACCGCAGTCGGGGACACTGAAGCTTTCTTT. It is translated as CASSTAVGDTEAFF.

The chain employs TRBV5-5 and TRBJ1-1; D call uncertain. There are 14 residues in the CDR3. V was clipped by 2 bases and J by 1 base, with 9 bases between them. Germline V gives CDR1 SGHKS, CDR2 YYEKEE (reference sequence). The CDR3 bases are TGTGCCAGCAGCTTATATTCCGGGAACACTGAAGCTTTCTTT. Protein: CASSLYSGNTEAFF.

The rearrangement joins TRBV20-1 to TRBJ2-7; possible D gene TRBD2, 6 bases. Trimming left V 3 bases short and J 3 bases short, with 12 bases between. Per the germline V gene, CDR1 is DFQATT and CDR2 is SNEGSKA (reference sequence). The CDR3 totals 13 residues. CDR3 region: CSASAGLSYEQYF. The CDR3 DNA is TGCAGTGCTAGTGCGGGGCTTAGCTACGAGCAGTACTTC.

The chain uses TRBV4-1 and TRBJ2-2; D not resolved. Germline V gene data show CDR1 as MGHRA and CDR2 as YSYEKL. This CDR3 comprises 15 residues. Trimming removed 1 base at V and 6 bases at J, with 12 bases between. The CDR3: CASSQALKTPGELFF. The CDR3 DNA reads TGCGCCAGCAGCCAAGCCTTAAAGACCCCCGGGGAGCTGTTTTTT.

This sequence joins TRBV28 and TRBJ1-6; D is perhaps TRBD1 (6 bases). The ends were cut back, 6 bases at V and 7 bases at J, with 16 bases in the middle. Germline-derived CDR1 and CDR2 are MDHEN and SYDVKM. This CDR3 is built from 15 residues. The CDR3 nucleotides read TGTGCCAGCAGGATCTCCGAGGGGGTGAATTCACCCCTCCACTTT. It is translated as CASRISEGVNSPLHF.

This rearrangement joins TRBV19 to TRBJ1-1, with D hard to call. This CDR3 spans 15 amino acids. Per the germline V gene, CDR1 is LNHDA and CDR2 is SQIVND (reference sequence). The V gene lost 2 bases and the J gene lost 5 bases, with 15 bases spanning the gap. This CDR3 is CASSILLRRSTEAFF. Here the CDR3 DNA reads TGTGCCAGTAGTATACTATTGAGAAGGTCGACTGAAGCTTTCTTT.

There are a few counts of this clone. This sequence joins TRBV11-2 and TRBJ1-1; tentatively, D is TRBD1 (6 bases). Between the trimmed V and J ends, which lost 1 base and 5 bases, there was a span of 11 bases. The germline CDR1 and CDR2 sequences are SGHAT and FQNNGV. This CDR3 comprises 14 residues. The CDR3 loop is CASSLVAGVTEAFF. The CDR3 nucleotides are TGTGCCAGCAGCTTAGTTGCAGGGGTTACTGAAGCTTTCTTT.

This chain links TRBV9 with TRBJ2-3; 9 bases line up with TRBD2. Germline V lookup: CDR1 SGDLS, CDR2 YYNGEE. The CDR3 has 18 amino acids. J was trimmed by 2 bases and V by 3 bases; bases with no gene match: 13. CDR3 residues: CASSGARYSGGLTDTQYF. As DNA, the CDR3 is TGTGCCAGCAGCGGAGCCAGATATAGCGGGGGACTCACAGATACGCAGTATTTT. Using reference TRBV9 and TRBJ2-3 for the parts outside the CDR3, the full variable domain is DSGVTQTPKHLITATGQRVTLRCSPRSGDLSVYWYQQSLDQGLQFLIQYYNGEERAKGNILERFSAQQFPDLHSELNLSSLELGDSALYFCASSGARYSGGLTDTQYFGPGTRLTVL.

This clone was recorded only once. V gene TRBV7-2 combines with J gene TRBJ2-5; D remains ambiguous. Germline V gene sequence: CDR1 SGHTA, CDR2 FQGNSA. The CDR3 extends over 12 amino acids. V lost 2 bases, J lost 4 bases, and 5 bases lay in between. The CDR3 coding sequence is TGTGCCAGCAGCTTAAGGCCAGAGACCCAGTACTTC. The encoded protein is CASSLRPETQYF.

The chain links TRBV6-2 or TRBV6-3 to TRBJ2-4; unclear D gene. Germline V gene data show CDR1 as MNHEY and CDR2 as SVGEGT. Trimming stripped 5 bases from V and 0 bases from J, with 11 bases between. The CDR3 is made up of 15 amino acids. The CDR3, as DNA: TGTGCCAGCAGTCCCCTCAATCTAGCCAAAAACATTCAGTACTTC. Amino acid sequence: CASSPLNLAKNIQYF.

This chain links TRBV27 with TRBJ2-7, with 8 bases aligning to TRBD1. This CDR3 has 15 amino acids. The V segment lost 5 bases and the J segment 0 bases; nucleotides outside the gene matches: 6. Germline lookup yields CDR1 MNHEY and CDR2 SMNVEV (reference sequence). The CDR3 loop is CASSRTGSYSYEQYF. The CDR3, as DNA: TGTGCCAGCAGTAGGACAGGGTCCTACTCCTACGAGCAGTACTTC.

This rearrangement joins TRBV19 to TRBJ2-1; D is perhaps TRBD1 (6 bases). This CDR3 contains 17 residues. V was cut by 6 bases and J by 12 bases, with 30 bases left in between. Germline CDR1 and CDR2: LNHDA and SQIVND (reference sequence). CDR3 sequence: CASSPLSLSRDPQGQFF. The CDR3 DNA reads TGTGCCAGTAGCCCTCTCTCCCTCTCGAGGGACCCACAGGGGCAGTTCTTC.

The V call is TRBV6-5, the J call TRBJ1-5; TRBD1 matches 7 bases. From germline, CDR1 is MNHEY and CDR2 SVGAGI. J was trimmed by 6 bases and V by 3 bases; bases with no gene match: 5. This CDR3 is 14 amino acids long. Here the CDR3 reads CASSYGTEGQPQHF. CDR3 DNA: TGTGCCAGCAGTTATGGGACAGAGGGTCAGCCCCAGCATTTT.

V and J are TRBV18 and TRBJ2-7; D gene uncertain. Germline CDR1 and CDR2: KGHSH and LQKENI. Deletions cut 6 bases from V and 1 base from J, with 10 bases between. The CDR3 extends over 13 amino acids. CDR3 amino acids: CASSGIGSYEQYF. In DNA, the CDR3 is TGTGCCAGCTCGGGGATAGGTTCCTACGAGCAGTACTTC.

The rearrangement uses TRBV13 and TRBJ1-5, with TRBD1 as a possible D gene (5 bases). The CDR3 is 15 residues long. Per the germline V gene, CDR1 is PRHDT and CDR2 is FYEKMQ (reference sequence). Trimming stripped 0 bases from V and 6 bases from J, with 12 bases between. The chain's CDR3 is CASSLGGRVPQPQHF. The CDR3 region has the DNA TGTGCCAGCAGCTTAGGAGGCAGGGTACCTCAGCCCCAGCATTTT. The full variable domain, rest sourced from reference TRBV13 and TRBJ1-5, is AAGVIQSPRHLIKEKRETATLKCYPIPRHDTVYWYQQGPGQDPQFLISFYEKMQSDKGSIPDRFSAQQFSDYHSELNMSSLELGDSALYFCASSLGGRVPQPQHFGDGTRLSIL.

V gene TRBV10-3 combines with J gene TRBJ1-1; a possible D gene is TRBD1 (6 bases). Trimming took off 1 base at V and 1 base at J, with 10 bases between the two ends. This CDR3 is 15 amino acids long. Germline-derived CDR1 and CDR2 are ENHRY and SYGVKD. The CDR3 here is CAISELGGTNTEAFF. CDR3 sequence (DNA): TGTGCCATCAGTGAGTTAGGGGGAACGAACACTGAAGCTTTCTTT.

The chain carries TRBV9 and TRBJ1-1; TRBD1 is a possible D gene (5 bases). The CDR3 has 15 amino acids. With 2 bases removed from V and 0 bases from J, the gap between germline ends came to 11 bases. Germline CDR1 SGDLS, CDR2 YYNGEE. CDR3 region: CASSVLPGLNTEAFF. Here the CDR3 DNA reads TGTGCCAGCAGCGTTCTTCCAGGGTTGAACACTGAAGCTTTCTTT. The complete variable domain, with remaining parts taken from reference TRBV9 and TRBJ1-1, reads DSGVTQTPKHLITATGQRVTLRCSPRSGDLSVYWYQQSLDQGLQFLIQYYNGEERAKGNILERFSAQQFPDLHSELNLSSLELGDSALYFCASSVLPGLNTEAFFGQGTRLTVV.

For the CDR3, the DNA is TGCGCCAGCAGCCAGCGGACTAGCGGCCCCTACGAGCAGTACTTC. As protein: CASSQRTSGPYEQYF. The V call is TRBV4-3, the J call TRBJ2-7; TRBD2 agrees at 10 bases. This CDR3 contains 15 residues. Looked up from germline, CDR1 is LGHNA and CDR2 is YSLEER. The ends lost 3 bases at V and 2 bases at J; junction bases unmatched: 4.